A single sample is the source of the 5 T cell receptor beta chains below, sequenced in a study of beta chain features in type 1 diabetes (dated by TCRdb to the late 2010s). Receptor libraries were prepared by the immunoSEQ multiplex PCR assay. The High Capacity cDNA Reverse Transcription Kit was used to reverse transcribe all of the isolated RNA, meaning that expressed TCRB transcripts were what got sequenced. TCRdb limited this immuneACCESS table to in-frame rearrangements with V and J called. A share of clones is missing; checked studies link under half to unresolved V genes, and the rest is unexplained. The sample table shows 390,000 or so clones, and around 13% are seen once. The top ten clones comprise less than 0.04% of the sample. The sample was naive CD4+ T cells from blood. This specimen's cell subset or site label, interpreted: true naive CD4+ T cells. The receptors were sampled from a young man in good health.

The chain employs TRBV7-9 and TRBJ2-1; TRBD1 aligns across 8 bases. Per germline, CDR1 SEHNR and CDR2 FQNEAQ (reference sequence). CDR3 size: 17 residues. The junction had 17 bases not matched to a gene; V was cut back by 6 bases and J by 7 bases. The CDR3 region has the DNA TGTGCCAGCAGACTATCGATTGGACAGGGAGACGTGAATGAGCAGTTCTTC. This sequence encodes CASRLSIGQGDVNEQFF.

V gene TRBV5-1 combines with J gene TRBJ2-7; maybe TRBD2 (6 bases). V was cut by 0 bases and J by 2 bases, with 15 bases left in between. Germline loops: CDR1 SGHRS, CDR2 YFSETQ. The CDR3 sequence is 16 residues long. The CDR3 loop reads CASSLVAGPSPYEQYF. Here the CDR3 DNA reads TGCGCCAGCAGCTTGGTGGCGGGGCCGTCCCCCTACGAGCAGTACTTC.

J is TRBJ1-4 and V is TRBV15; D unclear. Germline-derived CDR1 and CDR2 are LNHNV and YYDKDF (reference sequence). There are 17 residues in the CDR3. V lost 0 bases and J 0 bases, leaving 11 bases between the germline ends. This CDR3 reads CATSRDARVATNEKLFF. The CDR3, as DNA: TGTGCCACCAGCAGAGATGCACGGGTAGCAACTAATGAAAAACTGTTTTTT.

This clone has more than one count but fewer than ten. The V and J genes are TRBV7-2 and TRBJ2-5, with D maybe TRBD1 (6 bases). The CDR3 extends over 15 amino acids. Germline V gene sequence: CDR1 SGHTA, CDR2 FQGNSA. V was clipped by 5 bases and J by 3 bases, with 16 bases between them. The CDR3 region is CASSLRQVAEETQYF. CDR3 nucleotide sequence: TGTGCCAGCAGCCTCCGACAGGTCGCGGAAGAGACCCAGTACTTC.

This clone turned up a few times. The rearrangement uses TRBV9 and TRBJ2-3; possible D gene TRBD1, 6 bases. V lost 0 bases and J lost 3, with 8 bases in between. Germline-derived CDR1 and CDR2 are SGDLS and YYNGEE. The CDR3 runs to 14 residues. The chain's CDR3 is CASSVAGVTDTQYF. DNA for the CDR3: TGTGCCAGCAGCGTAGCAGGGGTGACAGATACGCAGTATTTT.